These 10 T cell receptor beta chains were all obtained from the same sample, sequenced in a study of pediatric ulcerative colitis. The repertoire was sequenced with immunoSEQ multiplex PCR; TCRdb's copy has only in-frame clones and lacks some. Among about 64,000 clones listed, over 65% were seen once. What was sequenced was blood. Source of these receptors: a boy younger than 18 with moderate ulcerative colitis.

V is TRBV6-1 and J is TRBJ1-1; D gene uncertain. The germline V gene encodes CDR1 MNHNS and CDR2 SASEGT. The CDR3 runs to 14 residues. Trimming shortened V by 6 bases and J by 6 bases, and 17 bases separated the two germline ends. CDR3 protein: CASRDWIFLPEAFF. CDR3 nucleotide sequence: TGTGCCAGCAGGGATTGGATTTTCCTCCCTGAAGCTTTCTTT.

The rearrangement joins TRBV5-1 to TRBJ2-5, with D unclear. Trimming took 1 base from V and 5 from J, leaving 15 bases between them. Germline V lookup: CDR1 SGHRS, CDR2 YFSETQ. The CDR3 spans 15 residues. This CDR3 reads CASSLTFSGSETQYF. As DNA, the CDR3 is TGCGCCAGCAGCTTGACTTTTTCGGGTAGCGAGACCCAGTACTTC.

The V call is TRBV4-1, the J call TRBJ2-2, with 7 positions matching TRBD1. Trimming removed 4 bases from V and 0 bases from J; junction bases left unmatched: 8. This CDR3 has 17 residues. From germline, CDR1 is MGHRA and CDR2 YSYEKL. The CDR3 here is CASSLTPGQPNTGELFF. The CDR3, as DNA: TGCGCCAGCAGCCTTACACCGGGACAGCCGAACACCGGGGAGCTGTTTTTT.

V and J are TRBV7-3 and TRBJ2-5, with D unclear. V gave up 5 bases and J gave up 5 bases, with 12 bases separating them. Per germline, CDR1 SGHTA and CDR2 FQGTGA. CDR3 size: 13 residues. CDR3 protein: CASSLQIWETQYF. As DNA, the CDR3 is TGTGCCAGCAGCCTACAGATCTGGGAGACCCAGTACTTC.

CDR3 DNA: TGCGCCAGCAGTGGACGGTCAAATGAAAAACTGTTTTTT. Translating gives CASSGRSNEKLFF. The V and J genes are TRBV10-1 and TRBJ1-4; D ambiguous. CDR3 length equals 13 residues. V lost 4 bases to trimming and J lost 5 bases, with 8 bases between them. Germline V gene sequence: CDR1 WNHNN, CDR2 SYGVQD (reference sequence).

The chain has TRBV5-1 and TRBJ2-1, with D maybe TRBD2 (5 bases). V gave up 3 bases and J gave up 3 bases, with 13 bases separating them. Germline V CDR1 and CDR2: SGHRS, YFSETQ. This CDR3 contains 15 residues. The CDR3 sequence is CASSSEAAVYNEQFF. The CDR3 DNA is TGCGCCAGCAGCTCCGAAGCGGCGGTCTACAATGAGCAGTTCTTC.

V gene TRBV5-5 combines with J gene TRBJ1-4, with D possibly matching TRBD1 (6 bases). Trimming removed 5 bases from V and 8 bases from J, with 19 bases in between. CDR1 is SGHKS, CDR2 YYEKEE, per germline (reference sequence). The CDR3 runs 15 residues. This CDR3 is CASRPMDSKREKLFF. CDR3 nucleotides: TGTGCCAGCAGGCCAATGGACAGTAAAAGGGAAAAACTGTTTTTT.

The chain combines TRBV7-2 with TRBJ1-1; 8 nucleotides align to TRBD1. The length of the CDR3 is 15 residues. Trimming cost V 3 bases and J 4 bases; bases outside gene matches: 7. Germline loops: CDR1 SGHTA, CDR2 FQGNSA. CDR3 DNA sequence: TGTGCCAGCAGCTTTACCTGGACAGGGCTCACTGAAGCTTTCTTT. Protein sequence: CASSFTWTGLTEAFF. The full variable domain, completed using reference TRBV7-2 and TRBJ1-1, is GAGVSQSPSNKVTEKGKDVELRCDPISGHTALYWYRQSLGQGLEFLIYFQGNSAPDKSGLPSDRFSAERTGGSVSTLTIQRTQQEDSAVYLCASSFTWTGLTEAFFGQGTRLTVV.

This chain links TRBV30 with TRBJ1-1, with D unclear. Looked up from germline, CDR1 is GTSNPN and CDR2 is SVGIG (reference sequence). The CDR3 sequence is 11 residues long. Trimming pared 3 bases from V and 5 bases from J, leaving 7 bases between. The CDR3 DNA follows: TGTGCCTGGAGGGGCGTAACTGAAGCTTTCTTT. It is translated as CAWRGVTEAFF. The full variable domain, in which reference TRBV30 and TRBJ1-1 provide the parts outside the CDR3, is SQTIHQWPATLVQPVGSPLSLECTVEGTSNPNLYWYRQAAGRGLQLLFYSVGIGQISSEVPQNLSASRPQDRQFILSSKKLLLSDSGFYLCAWRGVTEAFFGQGTRLTVV.

The chain recombines TRBV6-5 with TRBJ2-7; tentative D call: TRBD2 (5 bases). There are 15 residues in the CDR3. The germline V gene has CDR1 MNHEY and CDR2 SVGAGI. The V and J ends lost 7 bases and 0 bases respectively, with 16 bases between them. The CDR3 nucleotides read TGTGCCAGCACCCGTTACGGGGTTACCTCCTACGAGCAGTACTTC. This encodes CASTRYGVTSYEQYF.